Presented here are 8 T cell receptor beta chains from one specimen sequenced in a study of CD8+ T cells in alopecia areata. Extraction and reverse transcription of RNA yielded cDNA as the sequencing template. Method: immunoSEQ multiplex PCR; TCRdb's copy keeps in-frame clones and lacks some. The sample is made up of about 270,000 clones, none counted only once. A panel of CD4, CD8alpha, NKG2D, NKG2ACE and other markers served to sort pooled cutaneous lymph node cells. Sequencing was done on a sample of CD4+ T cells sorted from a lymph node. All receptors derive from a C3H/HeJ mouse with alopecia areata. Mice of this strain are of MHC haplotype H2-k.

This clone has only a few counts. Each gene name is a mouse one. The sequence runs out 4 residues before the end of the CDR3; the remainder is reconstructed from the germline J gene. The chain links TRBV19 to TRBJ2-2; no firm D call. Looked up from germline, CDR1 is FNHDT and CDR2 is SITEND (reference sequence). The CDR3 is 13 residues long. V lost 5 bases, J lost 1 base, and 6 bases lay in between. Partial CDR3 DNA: TGTGCCAGCAGACACGAAAACACCGGG. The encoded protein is CASRHENTG. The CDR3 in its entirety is CASRHENTGQLYF.

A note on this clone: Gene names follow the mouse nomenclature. The DNA read from the CDR3 is TGTGCCAGCAGCCAAATCCCGGGACAGAATAATTCGCCC. It is translated as CASSQIPGQNNSP. The complete CDR3 reads CASSQIPGQNNSPLYF. The rearrangement joins TRBV5 to TRBJ1-6; 7 nucleotides agree with TRBD1. Read coverage stops 3 residues before the CDR3 terminus; the germline J gene supplies the remainder. TRBJ1-6 is an ORF, and what it does is uncertain. The germline V gene encodes CDR1 LGHNA and CDR2 YNLKQL (reference sequence). This CDR3 is built from 16 residues. Trimming removed 2 bases from V and 5 bases from J; junction bases left unmatched: 6.

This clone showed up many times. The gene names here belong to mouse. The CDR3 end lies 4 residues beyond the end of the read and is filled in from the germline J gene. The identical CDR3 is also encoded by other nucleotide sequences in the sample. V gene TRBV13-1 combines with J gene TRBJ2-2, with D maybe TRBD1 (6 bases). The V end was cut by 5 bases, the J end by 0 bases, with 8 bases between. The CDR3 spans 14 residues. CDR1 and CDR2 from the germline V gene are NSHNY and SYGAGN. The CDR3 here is CASRDSANTGQLYF. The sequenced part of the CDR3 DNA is TGTGCCAGCAGGGACAGTGCAAACACCGGG.

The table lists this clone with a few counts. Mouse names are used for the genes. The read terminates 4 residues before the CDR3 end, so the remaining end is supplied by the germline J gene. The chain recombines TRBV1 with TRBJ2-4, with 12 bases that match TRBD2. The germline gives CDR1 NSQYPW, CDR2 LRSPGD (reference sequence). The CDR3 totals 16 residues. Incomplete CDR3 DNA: TGCACCTGCAGTGGGACTGGGGGGGGGAGGAAAAAC. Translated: CTCSGTGGGRKN. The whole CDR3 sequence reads CTCSGTGGGRKNTLYF. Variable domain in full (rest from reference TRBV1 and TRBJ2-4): VTLLEQNPRWRLVPRGQAVNLRCILKNSQYPWMSWYQQDLQKQLQWLFTLRSPGDKEVKSLPGADYLATRVTDTELRLQVANMSQGRTLYCTCSGTGGGRKNTLYFGAGTRLSVL.

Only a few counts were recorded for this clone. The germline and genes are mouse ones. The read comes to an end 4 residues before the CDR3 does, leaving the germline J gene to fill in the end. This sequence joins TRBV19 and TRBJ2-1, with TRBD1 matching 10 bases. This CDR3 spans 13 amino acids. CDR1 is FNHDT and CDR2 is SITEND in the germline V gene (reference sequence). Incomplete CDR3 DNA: TGTGCCAGCAGAGGACAGGGGGAGGCT. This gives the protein CASRGQGEA. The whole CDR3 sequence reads CASRGQGEAEQFF.

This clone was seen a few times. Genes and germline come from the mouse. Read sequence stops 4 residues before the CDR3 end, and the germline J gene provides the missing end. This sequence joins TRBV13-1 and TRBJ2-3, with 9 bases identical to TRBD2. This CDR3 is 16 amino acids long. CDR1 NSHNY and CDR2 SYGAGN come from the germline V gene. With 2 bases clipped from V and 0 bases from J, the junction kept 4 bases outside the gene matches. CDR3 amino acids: CASSEAGGVSAETLYF. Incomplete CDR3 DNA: TGTGCCAGCAGTGAGGCTGGGGGGGTTAGTGCAGAA.

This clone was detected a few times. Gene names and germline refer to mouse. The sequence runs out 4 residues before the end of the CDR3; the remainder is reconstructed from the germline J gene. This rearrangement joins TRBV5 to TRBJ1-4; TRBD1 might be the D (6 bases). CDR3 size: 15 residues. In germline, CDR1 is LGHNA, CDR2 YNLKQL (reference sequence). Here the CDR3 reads CASSQDWGGTERLFF. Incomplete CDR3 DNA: TGTGCCAGCAGCCAAGACTGGGGGGGCACCGAA.

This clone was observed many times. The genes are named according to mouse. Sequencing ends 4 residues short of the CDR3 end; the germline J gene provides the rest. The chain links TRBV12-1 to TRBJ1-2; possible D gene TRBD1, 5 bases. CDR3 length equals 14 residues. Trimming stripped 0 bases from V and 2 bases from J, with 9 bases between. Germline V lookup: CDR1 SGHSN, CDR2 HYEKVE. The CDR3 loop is CASSLTAGNSDYTF. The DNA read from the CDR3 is TGTGCCAGCTCTCTCACGGCAGGGAACTCC.